This T cell receptor beta chain was recovered during a study of molecular identifiers for immune sequencing clone quantification. Study-wide results and limits: Spiked Jurkat TCR RNA from one cell was reportedly detectable among over 800,000 naive cells.

Investigators produced naive CD8 libraries from approximately 20,000 to 1,000,000 sorted cells, drawing on 10%, 30% or 50% RNA. TCR libraries were built in bulk with a published protocol and specific TCR primers. TCRdb ran MiXCR on the PCR reads and lists one entry per CDR3 protein. The repertoire holds about 640,000 distinct CDR3 sequences, with about 20% as singletons. In the case of this clonotype: As yet, its antigen is unknown. Given a much more abundant clone one base away, this may be a read error.

CDR1 and CDR2 (germline): LNHDA, SQIVND (reference sequence). The CDR3 is made up of 15 amino acids. V lost 6 bases and J lost 3, with 15 bases in between. The source material was naive CD8+ T cells from blood, with Jurkat cell RNA spiked in. Subset indicated: FACS-sorted CD8+CD4-CCR7+CD45RA+ naive T cells. The chain recombines TRBV19 with TRBJ1-5; D call uncertain. The TCR sequence derives from a human donor in good health. Some libraries in this study had Jurkat cell RNA spiked in. The CDR3 nucleotides are TGTGCCAGTAGCCAAGTTTCTTATAACAATCAGCCCCAGCATTTT. The encoded protein is CASSQVSYNNQPQHF.